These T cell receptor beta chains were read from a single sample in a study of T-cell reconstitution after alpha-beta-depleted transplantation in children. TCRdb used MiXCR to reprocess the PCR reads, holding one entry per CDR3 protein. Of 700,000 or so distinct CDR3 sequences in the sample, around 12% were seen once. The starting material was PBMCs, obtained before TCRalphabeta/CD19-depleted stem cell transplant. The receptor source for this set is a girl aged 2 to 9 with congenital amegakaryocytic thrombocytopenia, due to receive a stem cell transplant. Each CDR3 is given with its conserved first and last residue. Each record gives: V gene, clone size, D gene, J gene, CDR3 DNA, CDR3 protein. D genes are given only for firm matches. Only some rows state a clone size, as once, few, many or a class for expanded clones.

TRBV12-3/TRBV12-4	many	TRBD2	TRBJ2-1	TGTGCCAGCAGTTCAAGCGGGAGGGTGCCTGAGCAGTTCTTC	CASSSSGRVPEQFF
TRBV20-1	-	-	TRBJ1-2	TGCAGTGCAACCGGGACGGGCGGGAGTTCGGATGGCTACACCTTC	CSATGTGGSSDGYTF
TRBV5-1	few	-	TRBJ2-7	TGCGCCAGCAGCTTGGTCCGGTTCTCTGACGAGCAGTACTTC	CASSLVRFSDEQYF
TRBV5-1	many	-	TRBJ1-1	TGCGCCAGCAGCACACAGGGAAAGAACACTGAAGCTTTCTTT	CASSTQGKNTEAFF
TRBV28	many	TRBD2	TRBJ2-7	TGTGCCAGCAGTTTTTGGCGGGAGTACGAGCAGTACTTC	CASSFWREYEQYF
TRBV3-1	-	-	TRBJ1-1	TGTGCCAGCAGCCTCATCGGGACGGCAAACACTGAAGCTTTCTTT	CASSLIGTANTEAFF
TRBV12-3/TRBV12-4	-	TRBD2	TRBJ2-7	TGTGCCAGCAGTTGGACTAGCGGGAGGAAATACGAGCAGTACTTC	CASSWTSGRKYEQYF
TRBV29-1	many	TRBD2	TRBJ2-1	TGCAGCGTGAGCGGACTAGCGGGAACCTACAATGAGCAGTTCTTC	CSVSGLAGTYNEQFF
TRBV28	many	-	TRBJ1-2	TGTGCCAGCAGTTTTCAGGGGCGTTATGGCTACACCTTC	CASSFQGRYGYTF
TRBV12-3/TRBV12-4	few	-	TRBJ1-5	TGTGCCAGCAGTTTAGGGGGGAAGGGTCAGCCCCAGCATTTT	CASSLGGKGQPQHF
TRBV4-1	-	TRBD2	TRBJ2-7	TGCGCCAGCAGCCAAGAAACAAAGGCTAGCGGTAACGAGCAGTACTTC	CASSQETKASGNEQYF
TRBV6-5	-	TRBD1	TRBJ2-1	TGTGCCAGCAGTTACTCGGGGACAGGGGGCTGGAATGAGCAGTTCTTC	CASSYSGTGGWNEQFF
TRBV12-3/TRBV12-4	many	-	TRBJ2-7	TGTGCCAGCAGAGTTACGGTTTACGAGCAGTACTTC	CASRVTVYEQYF
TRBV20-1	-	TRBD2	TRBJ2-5	TGCAGTGCTAGAGACTGGGAGGGGCTAAGTCAAGAGACCCAGTACTTC	CSARDWEGLSQETQYF
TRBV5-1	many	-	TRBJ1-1	TGCGCCAGCAGCTATGGTACAGCTCATTCCGTCACTGAAGCTTTCTTT	CASSYGTAHSVTEAFF
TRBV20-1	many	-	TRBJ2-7	TGCAGTGCTAGAGCCGGGAACTACGAGCAGTACTTC	CSARAGNYEQYF
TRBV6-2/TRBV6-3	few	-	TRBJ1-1	TGTGCCAGCAGGAAGTTTTTGAACACTGAAGCTTTCTTT	CASRKFLNTEAFF
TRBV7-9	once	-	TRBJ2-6	TGTGCCAGCAGCCCCCTGAGGGGGGGTCTAGATGTCCTGACTTTC	CASSPLRGGLDVLTF
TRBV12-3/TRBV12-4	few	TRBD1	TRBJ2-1	TGTGCCAGCAGAAGAAGCCAGGGGGCCATCTCCTACAATGAGCAGTTCTTC	CASRRSQGAISYNEQFF
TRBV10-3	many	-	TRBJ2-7	TGTGCCATCAGTGGTGGGGCAGGACCCTCCTACGAGCAGTACTTC	CAISGGAGPSYEQYF
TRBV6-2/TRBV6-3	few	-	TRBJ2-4	TGTGCGACTAAACCGGGACTAGCCAAAAACATTCAGTACTTC	CATKPGLAKNIQYF
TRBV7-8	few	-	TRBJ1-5	TGTGCCAGCAGCCATGAAGTCGTCGCCTGGCCCCAGCATTTT	CASSHEVVAWPQHF
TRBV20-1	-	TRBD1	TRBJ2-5	TGCAGTGCTAGCGGGTCTAGGACAGGGCAAGAGACCCAGTACTTC	CSASGSRTGQETQYF
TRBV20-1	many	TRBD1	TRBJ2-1	TGCAGTGCCGCCCGGGGACAGGGGGCAAACAATGAGCAGTTCTTC	CSAARGQGANNEQFF
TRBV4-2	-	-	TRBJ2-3	TGTGCCAGCAGCTTCCAGAACACAGATACGCAGTATTTT	CASSFQNTDTQYF